A selection of T cell receptor beta chains follows, all from one sample in a study of blood T cell repertoires in COVID-19. Only in-frame clones appear in the TCRdb table, and some are missing; sequencing was by immunoSEQ multiplex PCR. The sample contains more than 300,000 clones, 88% of which appear only once. Sequencing was carried out using PBMCs or T cells enriched from blood (not recorded which). The receptors here all came from a young woman who had recovered from COVID-19. Both conserved end residues are part of each CDR3. The order of the fields is clone size, D gene, V gene, J gene, CDR3 protein, CDR3 DNA. D genes are given only for firm matches. Rows may omit the clone size; those that give it use once, few, many or a size class.

.	TRBD1	TRBV11-2	TRBJ2-7	CASSRDGTGGHEQYF	TGTGCCAGCAGCCGAGACGGGACAGGGGGCCACGAGCAGTACTTC
once	.	TRBV7-8	TRBJ1-1	CASSAEQGIGAEAFF	TGTGCCAGCAGCGCGGAACAGGGAATCGGCGCTGAAGCTTTCTTT
few	.	TRBV19	TRBJ1-4	CASSIEAGPYQWLFF	TGTGCCAGTAGTATTGAAGCGGGACCTTATCAATGGCTGTTTTTT
once	TRBD1	TRBV28	TRBJ1-5	CASSSSMTGAFNQPQHF	TGTGCCAGCAGTTCCTCGATGACAGGGGCGTTCAATCAGCCCCAGCATTTT
.	.	TRBV3-1/TRBV3-2	TRBJ1-2	CASSQGRSYGYTF	TGTGCCAGCAGCCAAGGCAGGTCCTATGGCTACACCTTC
.	TRBD1	TRBV7-9	TRBJ1-2	CASSLERGTVMNPNYGYTF	TGTGCCAGCAGCTTAGAGCGTGGGACAGTTATGAATCCTAACTATGGCTACACCTTC
.	.	TRBV15	TRBJ1-4	CATSRRRAGGEKLFF	TGTGCCACCAGCCGAAGGAGGGCCGGAGGTGAAAAACTGTTTTTT
once	TRBD1	TRBV28	TRBJ2-4	CASSPGTGRGVQYF	TGTGCCAGCAGTCCAGGGACAGGACGAGGGGTTCAGTACTTC
.	TRBD1	TRBV7-6	TRBJ1-1	CASSHPVTGGEAFF	TGTGCCAGCAGCCACCCGGTGACAGGGGGTGAAGCTTTCTTT
.	TRBD1	TRBV7-9	TRBJ1-1	CASSPQGADTEAFF	TGTGCCAGCAGCCCCCAGGGGGCGGACACTGAAGCTTTCTTT
.	TRBD1	TRBV5-8	TRBJ1-3	CASRTGQPGNTIYF	TGTGCCAGCAGGACGGGACAGCCGGGAAACACCATATATTTT
.	.	TRBV7-9	TRBJ1-1	CASSLREYTEAFF	TGTGCCAGCAGCTTACGTGAGTACACTGAAGCTTTCTTT
.	TRBD1	TRBV9	TRBJ1-1	CASSAGTAEAFF	TGTGCCAGCAGCGCCGGGACAGCTGAAGCTTTCTTT
.	TRBD1	TRBV7-9	TRBJ2-2	CASRTQGANTGELFF	TGTGCCAGCAGGACACAGGGGGCAAACACCGGGGAGCTGTTTTTT